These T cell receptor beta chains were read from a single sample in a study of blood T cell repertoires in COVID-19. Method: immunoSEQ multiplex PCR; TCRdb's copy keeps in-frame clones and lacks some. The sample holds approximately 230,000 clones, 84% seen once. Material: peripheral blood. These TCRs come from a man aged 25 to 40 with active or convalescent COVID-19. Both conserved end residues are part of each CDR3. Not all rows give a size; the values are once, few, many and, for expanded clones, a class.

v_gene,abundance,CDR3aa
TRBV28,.,CASSFQTAGTYEQYF
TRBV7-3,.,CASSLGTGVSNEQFF
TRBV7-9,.,CASSPPGQGQGKLFF
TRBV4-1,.,CASSRTESYEQYF
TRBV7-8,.,CASSLFLDVDRFGGKLFF
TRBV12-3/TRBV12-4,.,CASSKQWNQPQHF
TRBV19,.,CASRFGTSSYNEQFF
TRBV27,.,CASSFRRNQPQHF
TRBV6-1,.,CASSEAAARSTDTQYF
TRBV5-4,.,CASSSPSGDTQYF
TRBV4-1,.,CASSPGQGSSYEQYF
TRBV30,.,CAWSAGTGDYF
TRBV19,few,CASRRDLQETQYF
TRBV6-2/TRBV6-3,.,CASSYGGAEAFF
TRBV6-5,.,CASTRDSQETQYF
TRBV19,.,CASSITGTGGNTEAFF
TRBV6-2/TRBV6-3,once,CASSYSYRDRVQKKNTGELFF
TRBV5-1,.,CASSFAGGNQPQHF
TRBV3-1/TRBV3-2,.,CASSQRSGANYGYTF
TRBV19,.,CASRLTITDTQYF
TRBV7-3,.,CASSQEMDNEQFF
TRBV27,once,CASSLHRDRGNNEKLFF
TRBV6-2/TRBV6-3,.,CASSYPPGSTDTQYF
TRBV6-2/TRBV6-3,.,CASSFLRGSGNQPQHF
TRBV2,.,CASRTGLSNQPQHF
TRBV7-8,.,CASSGSSYNEQFF
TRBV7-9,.,CASSTSGFLENQPQHF